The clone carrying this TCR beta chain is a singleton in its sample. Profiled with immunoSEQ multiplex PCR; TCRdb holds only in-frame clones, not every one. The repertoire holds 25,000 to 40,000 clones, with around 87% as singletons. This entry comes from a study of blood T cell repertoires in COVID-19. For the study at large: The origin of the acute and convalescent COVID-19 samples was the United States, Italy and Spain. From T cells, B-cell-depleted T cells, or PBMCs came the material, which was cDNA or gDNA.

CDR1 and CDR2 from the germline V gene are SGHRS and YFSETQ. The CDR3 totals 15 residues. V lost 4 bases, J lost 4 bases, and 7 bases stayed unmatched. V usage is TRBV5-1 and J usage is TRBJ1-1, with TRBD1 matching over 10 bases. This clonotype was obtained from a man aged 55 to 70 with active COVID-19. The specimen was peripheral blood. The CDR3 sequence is CASSGTGAASTEAFF. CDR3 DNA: TGCGCCAGCAGCGGGACAGGGGCGGCCTCCACTGAAGCTTTCTTT.